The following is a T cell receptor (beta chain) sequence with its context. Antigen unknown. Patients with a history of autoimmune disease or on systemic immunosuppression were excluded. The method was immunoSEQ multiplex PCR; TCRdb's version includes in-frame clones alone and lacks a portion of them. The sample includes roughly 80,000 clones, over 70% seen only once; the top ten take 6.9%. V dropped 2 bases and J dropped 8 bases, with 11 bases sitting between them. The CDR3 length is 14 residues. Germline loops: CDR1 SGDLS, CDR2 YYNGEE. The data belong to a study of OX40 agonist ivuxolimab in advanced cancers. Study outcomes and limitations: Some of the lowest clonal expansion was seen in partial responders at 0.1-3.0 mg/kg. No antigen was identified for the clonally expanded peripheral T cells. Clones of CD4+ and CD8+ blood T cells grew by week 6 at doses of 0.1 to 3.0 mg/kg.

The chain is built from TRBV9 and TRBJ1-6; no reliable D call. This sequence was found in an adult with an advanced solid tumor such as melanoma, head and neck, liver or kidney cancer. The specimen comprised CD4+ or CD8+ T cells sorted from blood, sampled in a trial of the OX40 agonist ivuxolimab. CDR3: CASSVGQTDSPLHF. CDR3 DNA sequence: TGTGCCAGCAGCGTCGGGCAGACGGATTCACCCCTCCACTTT.